These 13 T cell receptor beta chains came from one sample sequenced in a study of breast tumors, draining lymph nodes, adjacent tissues. TCRdb reanalysed the multiplex PCR reads using MiXCR and keeps one entry per CDR3 protein. This table holds 180,000 or so distinct CDR3 sequences, around a third found once. Samples came from axillary lymph nodes draining the breast cancer. What was sequenced was axillary lymph node tissue. The source is a female donor with breast cancer. Some clones in this sample may be carry-over from other donors' samples.

This clonotype was recorded at least ten times. This chain links TRBV12-3 or TRBV12-4 with TRBJ2-3, with TRBD2 matching over 10 bases. J was trimmed by 5 bases and V by 2 bases; bases with no gene match: 13. The CDR3 totals 18 residues. CDR3 residues: CASSLLSLSGGARDTQYF. The CDR3 region has the DNA TGTGCCAGCAGTTTACTATCCTTAAGCGGGGGGGCACGAGATACGCAGTATTTT.

This clonotype was counted many times. V is TRBV5-6 and J is TRBJ1-2, with D perhaps matching TRBD1 (6 bases). There are 16 residues in the CDR3. Trimming removed 4 bases from V and 8 bases from J, with 24 bases in between. The germline V gene has CDR1 SGHDT and CDR2 YYEEEE. The CDR3 here is CASSGEGQGLSRGYTF. In nucleotides, the CDR3 is TGTGCCAGCAGCGGGGAGGGTCAGGGGCTCTCTCGGGGCTACACCTTC.

This clonotype was recorded many times. The chain carries TRBV20-1 and TRBJ2-3; no definite D call. The CDR3 is 12 amino acids. In germline, CDR1 is DFQATT, CDR2 SNEGSKA (reference sequence). Trimming removed 6 bases from V and 0 bases from J, with 7 bases in between. CDR3 residues: CSADDSTDTQYF. The CDR3 DNA follows: TGCAGTGCCGACGATAGCACAGATACGCAGTATTTT.

This clonotype has only a few counts. V usage is TRBV28 and J usage is TRBJ1-3, with unresolved D. The ends were cut back, 6 bases at V and 5 bases at J, with 11 bases in the middle. The germline V gene has CDR1 MDHEN and CDR2 SYDVKM. The CDR3 spans 13 residues. The CDR3 loop is CASSSGRRNTIYF. The CDR3 DNA reads as TGTGCCAGCAGCTCAGGACGCAGAAACACCATATATTTT.

There are many counts of this clonotype. The chain couples TRBV12-3 or TRBV12-4 to TRBJ2-5, with 12 positions matching TRBD2. With 6 bases clipped from V and 6 bases from J, the junction kept 11 bases outside the gene matches. The CDR3 sequence is 16 residues long. In DNA, the CDR3 is TGTGCCAGCAGCCCTCTAGGACTAGCGGGGTGGAAGACCCAGTACTTC. It is translated as CASSPLGLAGWKTQYF.

This clonotype was picked up many times. The chain has TRBV6-5 and TRBJ1-2, with D hard to call. CDR1 MNHEY and CDR2 SVGAGI come from the germline V gene. The CDR3 spans 15 residues. Deletions cut 6 bases from V and 7 bases from J, with 21 bases between. The CDR3 DNA sequence: TGTGCCAGCAGACGCCTCGGTGGGGATTCGGGTGGCTACACCTTC. Its translation: CASRRLGGDSGGYTF.

Many counts were recorded for this clonotype. The V gene is TRBV3-1, the J gene TRBJ2-3; a weak D match, TRBD2 (6 bases). CDR3 length: 13 residues. Trimming shortened V by 0 bases and J by 8 bases, and 9 bases separated the two germline ends. CDR1 and CDR2 from the germline V gene are LGHDT and YNNKEL (reference sequence). CDR3 bases: TGTGCCAGCAGCCAAGATCTGGGGGGTACGCAGTATTTT. It translates to CASSQDLGGTQYF.

This clonotype was counted ten times or more. The chain recombines TRBV20-1 with TRBJ1-2; D is uncertain. Deletions cut 0 bases from V and 4 bases from J, with 15 bases between. This CDR3 contains 15 residues. Looked up from germline, CDR1 is DFQATT and CDR2 is SNEGSKA (reference sequence). The CDR3 DNA is TGCAGTGCTAGAGATGTACGGTTTTCTGGCTATGGCTACACCTTC. It translates to CSARDVRFSGYGYTF.

As regards this clonotype: Just one base apart from a much larger clone, this may be a read error. The gene calls are TRBV20-1 and TRBJ2-7; D is unresolved. The CDR3 length is 13 residues. Per the germline V gene, CDR1 is DFQATT and CDR2 is SNEGSKA (reference sequence). The chain's CDR3 is CSARVPGGYAQYF. The CDR3, as DNA: TGCAGTGCTAGAGTTCCAGGTGGCTACGCGCAGTACTTC.

In its sample, this clonotype was seen many times. The rearrangement links TRBV2 to TRBJ2-1; possibly TRBD1 for D (8 bases). Trimming stripped 8 bases from V and 4 bases from J, with 18 bases between. Germline CDR1 and CDR2: SNHLY and FYNNEI. The CDR3 is 15 amino acids. The chain's CDR3 is CASESDRGGYNEQFF. The CDR3 DNA reads TGTGCCAGCGAGTCCGACAGGGGAGGGTACAATGAGCAGTTCTTC.

There are many counts of this clonotype. The chain recombines TRBV5-1 with TRBJ2-7; D is possibly TRBD2 (7 bases). The CDR3 sequence is 15 residues long. Looked up from germline, CDR1 is SGHRS and CDR2 is YFSETQ. Trimming left V 4 bases short and J 4 bases short, with 18 bases between. CDR3 in DNA: TGCGCCAGCAGCCACCCCGGACGGGGGGCATACGAGCAGTACTTC. Protein: CASSHPGRGAYEQYF.

There are many counts of this clonotype. The gene calls are TRBV5-5 and TRBJ2-1; TRBD2 matches 7 bases. The CDR3 spans 14 residues. Germline V gene sequence: CDR1 SGHKS, CDR2 YYEKEE (reference sequence). Losses at the gene ends were 0 bases for V and 9 bases for J; bases not matched to a gene: 6. The CDR3: CASSLGEGRGEQFF. The DNA of the CDR3 is TGTGCCAGCAGCTTGGGGGAGGGGCGCGGTGAGCAGTTCTTC. Full variable domain (rest looked up from reference TRBV5-5 and TRBJ2-1): DAGVTQSPTHLIKTRGQQVTLRCSPISGHKSVSWYQQVLGQGPQFIFQYYEKEERGRGNFPDRFSARQFPNYSSELNVNALLLGDSALYLCASSLGEGRGEQFFGPGTRLTVL.

Ten or more counts support this clonotype. V and J are TRBV7-2 and TRBJ2-1; possible D gene TRBD2, 6 bases. This CDR3 contains 18 residues. Trimming pared 0 bases from V and 3 bases from J, leaving 18 bases between. CDR1 and CDR2 (germline): SGHTA, FQGNSA. The CDR3 region has the DNA TGTGCCAGCAGCTTAGCGCGTATCGGGGAGGTTAGCTACAATGAGCAGTTCTTC. Residues: CASSLARIGEVSYNEQFF.